This record looks at one T cell receptor (beta chain) sequence and its context. Its antigen is still unknown. No much larger clone exists at a distance of one base, and base qualities are not known. This entry belongs to a study of control samples from healthy donors and cancer patients (dated by TCRdb to the early 2020s). Libraries came from the immunoSEQ multiplex PCR assay. The source is immuneACCESS, and TCRdb retained only in-frame sequences with V and J called. Part of the clones is not carried over; for the studies checked, unresolved V genes explain less than half of this, and the remainder is unexplained. The sample yields more than 25,000 clones; roughly 85% were counted once. In total, the top ten clones hold approximately 6.3% of the sample. V is clipped by 4 bases and J by 0 bases, and the sequence between their germline boundaries is 17 bases long. Its CDR3 holds 18 amino acids, cysteine through phenylalanine. The kept DNA is CDR3 alone, 54 bases in frame from the first base. From the germline V gene, CDR1 is SGHDT and CDR2 is YYEEEE.

The TCR comes from a woman in her fifties or sixties with head and neck cancer. This sequence uses TRBV5-6 and TRBJ2-6; the D gene remains uncertain. Material for sequencing was PBMCs. The CDR3 here reads CASSPDPWADSGANVLTF. The nucleotide sequence is given as TGTGCCAGCAGCCCGGACCCGTGGGCAGACTCTGGGGCCAACGTCCTGACTTTC.